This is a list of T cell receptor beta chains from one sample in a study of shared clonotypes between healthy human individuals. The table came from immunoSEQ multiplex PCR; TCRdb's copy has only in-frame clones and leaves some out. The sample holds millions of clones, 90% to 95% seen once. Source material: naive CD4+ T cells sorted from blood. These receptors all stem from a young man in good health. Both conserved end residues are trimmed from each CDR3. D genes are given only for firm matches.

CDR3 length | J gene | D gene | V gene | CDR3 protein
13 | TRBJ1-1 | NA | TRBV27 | ASSSMGVSGAEAF
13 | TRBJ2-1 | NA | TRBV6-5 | ASSPTGFGYNEQF
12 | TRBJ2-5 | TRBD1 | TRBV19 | ASSPRQGQETQY
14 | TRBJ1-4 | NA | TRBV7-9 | ASSFRTTLTNEKLF
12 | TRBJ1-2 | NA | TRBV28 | ASSRDWTNYGYT
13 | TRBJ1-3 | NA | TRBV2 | ASSEEAVSGNTIY
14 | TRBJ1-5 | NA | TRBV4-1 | ASSQESLQGGQPQH
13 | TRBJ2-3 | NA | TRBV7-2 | ASSLGRASTDTQY
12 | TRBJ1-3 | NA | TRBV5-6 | ASGSGDAGNTIY
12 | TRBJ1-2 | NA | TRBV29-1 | SVERQGKNYGYT